This T cell receptor beta chain was sequenced in a study of blood T cell repertoires in COVID-19. Across the whole study: Donors in the United States, Italy and Spain gave samples during acute or convalescent COVID-19. PBMCs, B-cell-depleted T cells, or T cells were the source of the cDNA or gDNA that made up the material.

V shed 5 bases and J 10 bases; nucleotides not matched to a gene: 8. In germline, CDR1 is LNHDA, CDR2 SQIVND (reference sequence). The CDR3 runs 14 residues. Data came from immunoSEQ multiplex PCR; TCRdb stores just in-frame clones and leaves some out. The sample records approximately 300,000 clones, 92% being singletons. The gene calls are TRBV19 and TRBJ2-1; 10 nucleotides align to TRBD2. The TCR comes from a woman in her thirties who had recovered from COVID-19. What was sequenced was PBMCs or T cells enriched from blood (not recorded which). The CDR3 loop is CASSLASGSWEQFF. The CDR3, as DNA: TGTGCCAGTAGTTTGGCTAGCGGGAGTTGGGAGCAGTTCTTC.